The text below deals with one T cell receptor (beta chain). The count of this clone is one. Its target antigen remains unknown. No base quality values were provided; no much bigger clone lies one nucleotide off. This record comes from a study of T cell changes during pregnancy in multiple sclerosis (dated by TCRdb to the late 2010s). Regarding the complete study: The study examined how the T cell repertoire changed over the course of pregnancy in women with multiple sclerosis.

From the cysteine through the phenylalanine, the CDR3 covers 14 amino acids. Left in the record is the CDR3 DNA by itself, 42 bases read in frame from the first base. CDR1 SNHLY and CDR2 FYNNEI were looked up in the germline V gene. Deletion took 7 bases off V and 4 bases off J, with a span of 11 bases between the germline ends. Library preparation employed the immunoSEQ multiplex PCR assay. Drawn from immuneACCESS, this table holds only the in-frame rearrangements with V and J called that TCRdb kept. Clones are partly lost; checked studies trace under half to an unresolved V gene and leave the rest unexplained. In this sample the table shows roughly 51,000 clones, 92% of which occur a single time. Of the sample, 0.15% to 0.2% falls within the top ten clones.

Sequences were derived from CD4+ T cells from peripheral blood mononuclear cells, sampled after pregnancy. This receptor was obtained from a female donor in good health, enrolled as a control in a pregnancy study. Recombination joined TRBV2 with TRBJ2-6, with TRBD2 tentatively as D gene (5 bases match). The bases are TGTGCCAGCACTGTCCCGGGGGGGGCCAACGTCCTGACTTTC. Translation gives CASTVPGGANVLTF.